The 10 T cell receptor beta chains presented below share a single source sample, sequenced in a study of a mutant IDH1 vaccine in newly diagnosed glioma. Sequencing was performed with immunoSEQ multiplex PCR; in TCRdb, only in-frame clones are kept and a portion is missing. The sample includes tens of thousands of clones, just under 90% seen only once; the top ten take over 0.6%. These receptors' antigens are unknown. Specified time point: week 47, end of study. The study gave 300 ug of mutant IDH1 20-mer peptide per vaccine dose, with topical imiquimod. This specimen was PBMCs, taken from a glioma patient whose treatment included an IDH1 peptide vaccine. The receptor set was obtained from a woman aged 50 to 60 with glioma.

The V gene is TRBV15, the J gene TRBJ2-7, with D possibly being TRBD1 (5 bases). Trimming removed 0 bases from V and 5 bases from J, with 11 bases in between. Germline V gene data show CDR1 as LNHNV and CDR2 as YYDKDF (reference sequence). The CDR3 extends over 14 amino acids. The CDR3 reads CATSRDPGLNEQYF. In DNA, the CDR3 is TGTGCCACCAGCAGAGATCCAGGGTTGAACGAGCAGTACTTC.

The chain employs TRBV7-9 and TRBJ1-4; possible D gene TRBD1, 6 bases. The length of the CDR3 is 12 residues. Germline V gene sequence: CDR1 SEHNR, CDR2 FQNEAQ (reference sequence). Trimming pared 4 bases from V and 9 bases from J, leaving 9 bases between. The chain's CDR3 is CASSSQGKKLFF. In nucleotides, the CDR3 is TGTGCCAGCAGCTCCCAGGGGAAAAAACTGTTTTTT.

The chain couples TRBV7-3 to TRBJ2-7; D perhaps matches TRBD2 (7 bases). The germline V gene has CDR1 SGHTA and CDR2 FQGTGA. This CDR3 is built from 14 residues. Trimming shortened V by 5 bases and J by 5 bases, and 16 bases separated the two germline ends. CDR3 residues: CASSVAAGANEQYF. The CDR3 region has the DNA TGTGCCAGCAGCGTCGCGGCGGGGGCCAACGAGCAGTACTTC.

This clone was picked up a small number of times. V usage is TRBV7-8 and J usage is TRBJ2-1, with D unclear. The CDR3 is 12 amino acids. Trimming took 5 bases from V and 8 from J, leaving 10 bases between them. Germline assignment: CDR1 SGHVS and CDR2 FQNEAQ. The CDR3 is CASSLVLYEQFF. Written as DNA, the CDR3 is TGTGCCAGCAGCCTTGTATTATATGAGCAGTTCTTC.

The V gene is TRBV27, the J gene TRBJ2-2, with D tentatively TRBD2 (6 bases). This CDR3 region has 15 residues. Germline V gives CDR1 MNHEY, CDR2 SMNVEV (reference sequence). V was clipped by 4 bases and J by 8 bases, with 17 bases between them. The CDR3 region is CASSSRGTRPGELFF. CDR3 DNA sequence: TGTGCCAGCAGTTCCCGGGGGACGCGGCCGGGGGAGCTGTTTTTT.

This chain links TRBV29-1 with TRBJ2-7, with D maybe TRBD2 (6 bases). CDR3 length equals 13 residues. The ends were cut back, 6 bases at V and 6 bases at J, with 18 bases in the middle. CDR1 is SQVTM and CDR2 is ANQGSEA in the germline V gene. The CDR3 DNA is TGCAGCGTCCTGAGTTCTATAGCGGCCGAGCAGTACTTC. It codes for CSVLSSIAAEQYF.

This sequence joins TRBV2 and TRBJ2-1; tentatively, D is TRBD2 (6 bases). Looked up from germline, CDR1 is SNHLY and CDR2 is FYNNEI. The germline V and J ends were trimmed by 3 bases and 2 bases, with 23 bases remaining between them. The CDR3 spans 19 residues. The CDR3 DNA follows: TGTGCCAGCAGTGAGCGGGGTGGTTCCTGGTCAGGACCCTACAATGAGCAGTTCTTC. Protein sequence: CASSERGGSWSGPYNEQFF.

The V call is TRBV20-1, the J call TRBJ2-3; D unresolved. V dropped 6 bases and J dropped 4 bases, with 5 bases sitting between them. CDR1 DFQATT and CDR2 SNEGSKA come from the germline V gene (reference sequence). This CDR3 is 10 amino acids long. CDR3 coding DNA: TGCAGTGCAGTTCCAGATACGCAGTATTTT. Its translation is CSAVPDTQYF.

This clone was counted once. A junction end diverges from the germline sequence, so it may reflect a read error. As DNA, the CDR3 is TGCGTCAGCAGCTTAGACAGGGCCCTGGCAAAACTGTTTTTT. Translated: CVSSLDRALAKLFF. J is TRBJ1-4 and V is TRBV5-1; 7 bases agree with TRBD1. CDR1 is SGHRS, CDR2 YFSETQ, per germline. The CDR3 length is 14 residues. The complete variable domain, with remaining parts taken from reference TRBV5-1 and TRBJ1-4, reads KAGVTQTPRYLIKTRGQQVTLSCSPISGHRSVSWYQQTPGQGLQFLFEYFSETQRNKGNFPGRFSGRQFSNSRSEMNVSTLELGDSALYLCVSSLDRALAKLFFGSGTQLSVL.

The chain is built from TRBV21-1 and TRBJ2-2; the table assigns TRBD1, which was not confirmed against the DNA. TRBV21-1 is a pseudogene locus. This CDR3 comprises 18 residues. CDR3 bases: TGTGCCAGCAGCCGAACGATTACCGGGACAGGAAACACCGGGGAGCTGTTTTTT. It translates to CASSRTITGTGNTGELFF.